The 31 T cell receptor beta chains presented below share a single source sample, sequenced in a study of blood T cell repertoires in COVID-19. Sequencing used immunoSEQ multiplex PCR; TCRdb keeps in-frame clones, though not all of them. This table has 180,000 or so clones, more than 80% appearing once. Sequenced material: PBMCs or T cells enriched from blood (not recorded which). Receptor source: a man aged 40-50 years who had recovered from COVID-19.

V is TRBV6-6 and J is TRBJ1-5, with D possibly being TRBD1 (5 bases). The germline gives CDR1 MNHNY, CDR2 SVGAGI (reference sequence). With 5 bases removed from V and 7 bases from J, the gap between germline ends came to 24 bases. The CDR3 runs to 17 residues. CDR3 sequence reads: CASSPLTGPLKVQPQHF. The CDR3 DNA sequence: TGTGCCAGCAGTCCGCTTACAGGCCCCCTCAAGGTACAGCCCCAGCATTTT.

The chain combines TRBV18 with TRBJ2-7; a weak D match, TRBD1 (5 bases). Germline V gene sequence: CDR1 KGHSH, CDR2 LQKENI. This CDR3 is built from 15 residues. V lost 3 bases, J lost 2 bases, and 14 bases lay in between. The CDR3 spells CASSPRMGHTYEQYF. In nucleotides, the CDR3 is TGTGCCAGCTCACCGCGCATGGGGCATACCTACGAGCAGTACTTC.

The J gene is TRBJ2-7, the V gene TRBV5-1; TRBD1 agrees at 8 bases. CDR3 size: 15 residues. The junction had 7 bases not matched to a gene; V was cut back by 4 bases and J by 1 base. The germline CDR1 and CDR2 sequences are SGHRS and YFSETQ. This CDR3 reads CASSRAGTGSYEQYF. In DNA, the CDR3 is TGCGCCAGCAGCCGCGCCGGGACAGGTTCCTACGAGCAGTACTTC. Combining the CDR3 with reference TRBV5-1 and TRBJ2-7 gives the whole variable domain KAGVTQTPRYLIKTRGQQVTLSCSPISGHRSVSWYQQTPGQGLQFLFEYFSETQRNKGNFPGRFSGRQFSNSRSEMNVSTLELGDSALYLCASSRAGTGSYEQYFGPGTRLTVT.

The chain employs TRBV25-1 and TRBJ1-1, with a possible D match to TRBD1 (6 bases). Germline assignment: CDR1 MGHDK and CDR2 SYGVNS. This CDR3 contains 15 residues. V dropped 7 bases and J dropped 2 bases, with 17 bases sitting between them. The CDR3: CASTSGTPFNTEAFF. CDR3 coding DNA: TGTGCCAGCACGTCGGGGACACCATTCAACACTGAAGCTTTCTTT.

A single count supports this clone. The genes are TRBV28 and TRBJ1-2; 7 bases line up with TRBD1. V lost 10 bases, J lost 5 bases, and 7 bases stayed unmatched. Germline CDR1 and CDR2: MDHEN and SYDVKM. The CDR3 length is 12 residues. The CDR3 nucleotides are TGTGCCACTCAGTCAGGGGGATATGGCTACACCTTC. This encodes CATQSGGYGYTF.

V gene TRBV5-4 combines with J gene TRBJ1-2, with D perhaps matching TRBD1 (6 bases). Trimming left V 3 bases short and J 8 bases short, with 14 bases between. The CDR3 has 13 residues. The V gene's germline CDR1 is SGHNT and CDR2 YYREEE (reference sequence). This CDR3 is CASSSLGQSGYTF. For the CDR3, the DNA is TGTGCCAGCAGCTCTCTGGGACAATCCGGCTACACCTTC.

V usage is TRBV28 and J usage is TRBJ1-2; D call uncertain. The CDR3 runs to 12 residues. Germline lookup yields CDR1 MDHEN and CDR2 SYDVKM. The ends were cut back, 6 bases at V and 1 base at J, with 6 bases in the middle. The CDR3 is CASRISNYGYTF. In DNA, the CDR3 is TGTGCCAGCAGGATCAGTAACTATGGCTACACCTTC.

The chain couples TRBV7-3 to TRBJ2-1; TRBD1 might be the D (6 bases). CDR3 length equals 16 residues. The germline CDR1 and CDR2 sequences are SGHTA and FQGTGA. Trimming took 0 bases from V and 9 from J, leaving 18 bases between them. The CDR3 loop is CASSLTGARKRSEQFF. CDR3 nucleotide sequence: TGTGCCAGCAGCTTAACGGGGGCCAGGAAAAGAAGTGAGCAGTTCTTC.

V and J are TRBV28 and TRBJ2-2, with D tentatively TRBD1 (5 bases). V lost 8 bases and J 4 bases, leaving 17 bases between the germline ends. The CDR3 has 15 residues. Germline V gives CDR1 MDHEN, CDR2 SYDVKM. CDR3 nucleotide sequence: TGTGCCAGCTCTGCGCAGGGTGGTACCACCGGGGAGCTGTTTTTT. Amino acids: CASSAQGGTTGELFF.

V usage is TRBV7-9 and J usage is TRBJ2-1, with 8 bases matching TRBD1. V lost 10 bases to trimming and J lost 6 bases; unmatched junction nucleotides: 8. CDR3 length: 13 residues. CDR1 and CDR2 from the germline V gene are SEHNR and FQNEAQ (reference sequence). The CDR3 is CATSDRGPNEQFF. The DNA for the CDR3 is TGTGCCACCAGTGACAGGGGACCCAATGAGCAGTTCTTC.

The rearrangement uses TRBV6-4 and TRBJ2-2; no firm D call. CDR1 MRHNA and CDR2 SNTAGT come from the germline V gene. This CDR3 is built from 14 residues. The V end lost 6 bases, the J end lost 0 bases, and 8 bases lay between the germline ends. Here the CDR3 reads CASSLYSNTGELFF. In DNA form, the CDR3 reads TGTGCCAGCAGCCTTTACTCGAACACCGGGGAGCTGTTTTTT.

CDR3 sequence (DNA): TGTGCCACCAGGGAGGGGGCGCGGGATGAGCAGTTCTTC. It yields the protein CATREGARDEQFF. This chain connects TRBV24-1 to TRBJ2-1; TRBD1 is a possible D gene (7 bases). V gave up 7 bases and J gave up 8 bases, with 14 bases separating them. The CDR3 sequence is 13 residues long. Germline loops: CDR1 KGHDR, CDR2 SFDVKD.

The J gene is TRBJ2-5, the V gene TRBV7-9; TRBD2 might be the D (6 bases). V was trimmed by 1 base and J by 4 bases, leaving 13 bases between them. In germline, CDR1 is SEHNR, CDR2 FQNEAQ (reference sequence). The length of the CDR3 is 15 residues. The CDR3 region is CASSLVSGWRETQYF. CDR3 bases: TGTGCCAGCAGCTTAGTAAGCGGGTGGCGAGAGACCCAGTACTTC.

The rearrangement links TRBV4-1 to TRBJ2-7; 9 bases are shared with TRBD1. Germline CDR1 and CDR2: MGHRA and YSYEKL. This CDR3 comprises 15 residues. V lost 5 bases to trimming and J lost 0 bases; unmatched junction nucleotides: 5. DNA of the CDR3: TGCGCCAGCAGCGCACAGGGGGCTAGCTCCTACGAGCAGTACTTC. Its translation: CASSAQGASSYEQYF.

The chain combines TRBV27 with TRBJ1-3, with 7 nucleotides matching TRBD1. Germline lookup yields CDR1 MNHEY and CDR2 SMNVEV (reference sequence). J was trimmed by 1 base and V by 5 bases; bases with no gene match: 2. The CDR3 runs 14 residues. CDR3 in amino acids: CASSRQGSGNTIYF. The CDR3 DNA sequence: TGTGCCAGCAGTCGACAGGGTTCTGGAAACACCATATATTTT.

The chain joins TRBV7-9 to TRBJ2-1; TRBD1 agrees at 10 bases. This CDR3 region has 14 residues. CDR1 is SEHNR, CDR2 FQNEAQ, per germline (reference sequence). Losses at the gene ends were 1 base for V and 9 bases for J; bases not matched to a gene: 3. CDR3: CASSLDRDRGEQFF. DNA for the CDR3: TGTGCCAGCAGCTTAGACAGGGACAGGGGTGAGCAGTTCTTC.

The chain is built from TRBV15 and TRBJ1-1, with no clear D. This CDR3 is built from 16 residues. The germline V gene encodes CDR1 LNHNV and CDR2 YYDKDF (reference sequence). The V gene lost 0 bases and the J gene lost 1 base, with 12 bases spanning the gap. CDR3 nucleotides: TGTGCCACCAGCAGAGATTCGGGGTTATCGAACACTGAAGCTTTCTTT. Its translation: CATSRDSGLSNTEAFF.

CDR3 bases: TGCGCCAGCAGCTTGGCGGGAGAGGAAAAACTGTTTTTT. Protein sequence: CASSLAGEEKLFF. This sequence joins TRBV5-1 and TRBJ1-4; no clear D gene. This CDR3 is 13 amino acids long. Germline lookup yields CDR1 SGHRS and CDR2 YFSETQ. V was pared by 0 bases and J by 8 bases, with 8 bases between.

This rearrangement joins TRBV28 to TRBJ2-1, with 7 bases lining up with TRBD1. The J segment lost 6 bases and the V segment lost 4 bases, leaving 6 bases of the junction unmatched. CDR3 length: 14 residues. Germline-derived CDR1 and CDR2 are MDHEN and SYDVKM. The CDR3: CASSSRGNRNEQFF. In nucleotides, the CDR3 is TGTGCCAGCAGTTCCAGGGGGAATCGCAATGAGCAGTTCTTC.

Only a few counts were recorded for this clone. V is TRBV6-4 and J is TRBJ2-3; possible D gene TRBD2, 6 bases. The germline V gene has CDR1 MRHNA and CDR2 SNTAGT. The CDR3 runs to 14 residues. V was cut by 4 bases and J by 2 bases, with 10 bases left in between. CDR3 amino acids: CASSGGLPTDTQYF. CDR3 DNA sequence: TGTGCCAGCAGTGGGGGACTTCCCACAGATACGCAGTATTTT.

This chain connects TRBV10-3 to TRBJ2-2, with 9 bases aligning to TRBD1. CDR1 and CDR2 from the germline V gene are ENHRY and SYGVKD. CDR3 length: 13 residues. The V and J ends lost 11 bases and 7 bases, in that order; junction bases with no gene match: 8. This CDR3 reads CALGQGPGGELFF. For the CDR3, the DNA is TGTGCCCTCGGACAGGGGCCTGGCGGGGAGCTGTTTTTT.

V is TRBV24-1 and J is TRBJ1-5, with TRBD1 matching over 9 bases. The J segment lost 6 bases and the V segment lost 6 bases, leaving 5 bases of the junction unmatched. CDR1 and CDR2 from the germline V gene are KGHDR and SFDVKD. The CDR3 loop spans 14 amino acids. The CDR3 protein is CATSPGQGSQPQHF. The DNA of the CDR3 is TGTGCCACCAGTCCGGGACAGGGAAGTCAGCCCCAGCATTTT.

The genes are TRBV29-1 and TRBJ1-1; D call uncertain. In germline, CDR1 is SQVTM, CDR2 ANQGSEA. This CDR3 spans 11 amino acids. V gave up 4 bases and J gave up 7 bases, with 10 bases separating them. CDR3 DNA sequence: TGCAGCGTTGGTGAGGGAAATGAAGCTTTCTTT. It encodes CSVGEGNEAFF.

The CDR3 region has the DNA TGTGCCACCAGTGATTTCGGGCCTCTAGCCCGGGGCACCGGGGAGCTGTTTTTT. Residues: CATSDFGPLARGTGELFF. The chain couples TRBV24-1 to TRBJ2-2, with a possible D match to TRBD2 (5 bases). The V and J ends lost 1 base and 4 bases respectively, with 18 bases between them. Germline lookup yields CDR1 KGHDR and CDR2 SFDVKD. The CDR3 runs 18 residues.

The rearrangement uses TRBV7-2 and TRBJ1-1; D ambiguous. The V and J ends lost 1 base and 1 base respectively, with 7 bases between them. CDR1 is SGHTA and CDR2 is FQGNSA in the germline V gene. CDR3 length equals 14 residues. This CDR3 reads CASSLDLWNTEAFF. The CDR3 nucleotides read TGTGCCAGCAGCTTAGATCTCTGGAACACTGAAGCTTTCTTT.

This rearrangement joins TRBV29-1 to TRBJ1-4, with D tentatively TRBD1 (5 bases). CDR3 length: 12 amino acids. Trimming removed 7 bases at V and 8 bases at J, with 14 bases between. Germline loops: CDR1 SQVTM, CDR2 ANQGSEA. CDR3: CSGRSGGEKLFF. The CDR3 DNA reads TGCAGCGGAAGGTCGGGGGGGGAAAAACTGTTTTTT. The full variable domain, completed using reference TRBV29-1 and TRBJ1-4, is SAVISQKPSRDICQRGTSLTIQCQVDSQVTMMFWYRQQPGQSLTLIATANQGSEATYESGFVIDKFPISRPNLTFSTLTVSNMSPEDSSIYLCSGRSGGEKLFFGSGTQLSVL.

The gene calls are TRBV28 and TRBJ2-7; 8 bases fit TRBD1. CDR3 size: 15 residues. With 5 bases clipped from V and 9 bases from J, the junction kept 15 bases outside the gene matches. The V gene's germline CDR1 is MDHEN and CDR2 SYDVKM. CDR3 DNA: TGTGCCAGCAGTCCAACCGGGACAGGACCGTCGTCGCAGTACTTC. It codes for CASSPTGTGPSSQYF.

About this clone: Distinct nucleotide sequences in the sample also encode this CDR3. The chain employs TRBV5-1 and TRBJ2-5, with D tentatively TRBD2 (6 bases). V was trimmed by 0 bases and J by 3 bases, leaving 9 bases between them. CDR1 SGHRS and CDR2 YFSETQ come from the germline V gene. This CDR3 spans 14 amino acids. CDR3 sequence (DNA): TGCGCCAGCAGCTTGGTAGGAGGGGAAGAGACCCAGTACTTC. Amino acid sequence: CASSLVGGEETQYF.

This chain joins TRBV18 and TRBJ2-7; a weak D match, TRBD1 (6 bases). Germline V gives CDR1 KGHSH, CDR2 LQKENI. V was trimmed by 3 bases and J by 4 bases, leaving 16 bases between them. There are 15 residues in the CDR3. The CDR3 coding sequence is TGTGCCAGCTCACCTCACCCAGGGGTAATATACGAGCAGTACTTC. It codes for CASSPHPGVIYEQYF.

This rearrangement joins TRBV9 to TRBJ1-2; unclear D gene. Per germline, CDR1 SGDLS and CDR2 YYNGEE. The CDR3 loop spans 15 amino acids. V was trimmed by 0 bases and J by 0 bases, leaving 9 bases between them. The CDR3 region is CASSVVTASNYGYTF. CDR3 nucleotides: TGTGCCAGCAGCGTAGTTACAGCCTCTAACTATGGCTACACCTTC.

This clone has just a few counts. The V call is TRBV19, the J call TRBJ1-5; 9 positions agree with TRBD1. CDR1 is LNHDA, CDR2 SQIVND, per germline (reference sequence). The CDR3 totals 15 residues. V was clipped by 5 bases and J by 7 bases; unmatched bases: 9. CDR3 amino acids: CASSPLGGTGQPQHF. CDR3 bases: TGTGCCAGTAGTCCCTTGGGGGGGACAGGGCAGCCCCAGCATTTT.